These 14 T cell receptor beta chains share one sample of origin, sequenced in a study of blood T cells in healthy people across ages. Then a second PCR, running about 6 to 12 cycles, was carried out with a sample-barcoded 5' primer and a J-beta primer mix. MiXCR, applied by TCRdb to the 5' RACE reads, yields one record per CDR3 protein. The table lists hundreds of thousands of distinct CDR3 sequences, around 25% of them singletons. These data also formed part of another study, on T cells of mothers and their children.

The source material was blood. The receptors here all came from a boy aged 5-17 years in good health.

The chain joins TRBV9 to TRBJ2-5, with 7 positions matching TRBD2. V was pared by 0 bases and J by 13 bases, with 24 bases of the junction left unmatched. Looked up from germline, CDR1 is SGDLS and CDR2 is YYNGEE. The CDR3 loop spans 18 amino acids. The CDR3 sequence: CASSVEFVFRLAEYERYF. The CDR3 bases are TGTGCCAGCAGCGTAGAGTTCGTATTTCGGCTAGCGGAGTACGAGCGGTACTTC.

The rearrangement joins TRBV9 to TRBJ2-5, with TRBD2 identical over 7 bases. Per germline, CDR1 SGDLS and CDR2 YYNGEE. After removal of 2 bases from V and 5 bases from J, the junction contained 6 bases not matched to a gene. The CDR3 spans 14 residues. For the CDR3, the DNA is TGTGCCAGCAGCGTCGGGGGGTCCAGGGAGACCCAGTACTTC. Its translation is CASSVGGSRETQYF.

The chain employs TRBV7-9 and TRBJ1-1, with TRBD1 as a possible D gene (5 bases). V lost 2 bases to trimming and J lost 1 base, with 11 bases between them. CDR1 is SEHNR, CDR2 FQNEAQ, per germline (reference sequence). The length of the CDR3 is 15 residues. CDR3 sequence (DNA): TGTGCCAGCAGCTTAATCGGGCAGGGGAACACTGAAGCTTTCTTT. Its translation: CASSLIGQGNTEAFF.

V and J are TRBV3-1 and TRBJ2-7; no firm D call. Germline values: CDR1 LGHDT, CDR2 YNNKEL (reference sequence). V was pared by 1 base and J by 7 bases, with 23 bases between. This CDR3 comprises 17 residues. CDR3 in amino acids: CASSQASSAMLSGEQYF. DNA for the CDR3: TGTGCCAGCAGCCAAGCATCCTCCGCAATGCTCTCGGGTGAGCAGTACTTC.

The rearrangement uses TRBV5-1 and TRBJ2-2, with D possibly being TRBD1 or TRBD2 (5 bases each). Germline CDR1 is SGHRS and CDR2 is YFSETQ. V was pared by 2 bases and J by 4 bases, with 9 bases between. The length of the CDR3 is 14 residues. Here the CDR3 DNA reads TGCGCCAGCAGCTTTGGGGGAACCACCGGGGAGCTGTTTTTT. As protein: CASSFGGTTGELFF. Based on the CDR3 plus reference TRBV5-1 and TRBJ2-2, the full variable domain is KAGVTQTPRYLIKTRGQQVTLSCSPISGHRSVSWYQQTPGQGLQFLFEYFSETQRNKGNFPGRFSGRQFSNSRSEMNVSTLELGDSALYLCASSFGGTTGELFFGEGSRLTVL.

This chain links TRBV7-8 with TRBJ2-5; perhaps D is TRBD1 or TRBD2 (5 bases each). This CDR3 has 19 residues. Trimming removed 4 bases from V and 0 bases from J, with 24 bases in between. Germline CDR1 SGHVS, CDR2 FQNEAQ. CDR3 residues: CASSWNRDPKTLYQETQYF. CDR3 in DNA: TGTGCCAGCAGCTGGAACCGGGACCCAAAAACGCTGTACCAAGAGACCCAGTACTTC.

Comments on this clonotype: A clone one base away is much larger, so this may be a read error. This chain uses TRBV7-3 with TRBJ2-5; possibly TRBD2 for D (5 bases). Looked up from germline, CDR1 is SGHTA and CDR2 is FQGTGA. V was pared by 1 base and J by 14 bases, with 20 bases between. The CDR3 has 14 amino acids. The CDR3 DNA reads TGTGCCAGCAGCTTAAGTCATGGGCGGACTGAGCACTACTTC. Its protein is CASSLSHGRTEHYF.

A single count supports this clonotype. J is TRBJ2-5 and V is TRBV11-2; D may be TRBD1 (7 bases). The J call is uncertain, as TRBJ2-1 better fits the DNA end. The CDR3 is 17 amino acids. Germline CDR1 and CDR2: SGHAT and FQNNGV. Here the CDR3 reads CASRGNAGQGVENEQFF. The CDR3, as DNA: TGTGCCAGCAGGGGGAATGCGGGGCAGGGGGTAGAAAATGAGCAGTTCTTC.

The chain employs TRBV5-1 and TRBJ2-4; the match to TRBD2 covers 8 bases. The CDR3 has 15 residues. V lost 2 bases, J lost 7 bases, and 8 bases stayed unmatched. CDR1 and CDR2 (germline): SGHRS, YFSETQ. CDR3 DNA sequence: TGCGCCAGCAGCTTTAATAGCGGGATTGGGAACATTCAGTACTTC. Protein sequence: CASSFNSGIGNIQYF.

The chain couples TRBV7-9 to TRBJ1-4, with 8 bases matching TRBD1. Germline-derived CDR1 and CDR2 are SEHNR and FQNEAQ (reference sequence). V was pared by 2 bases and J by 4 bases, with 6 bases of the junction left unmatched. This CDR3 region has 16 residues. The CDR3 spells CASSLKSTGDNEKLFF. CDR3 DNA: TGTGCCAGCAGCTTAAAGTCGACAGGGGATAATGAAAAACTGTTTTTT.

This clonotype was counted between two and nine times. The chain joins TRBV12-3 or TRBV12-4 to TRBJ2-7; 8 positions match TRBD1. V lost 2 bases and J lost 4; bases outside the gene matches: 7. CDR3 length equals 15 residues. The CDR3 sequence: CASSLHTGGFYEQYF. CDR3 sequence (DNA): TGTGCCAGCAGTTTACATACAGGGGGTTTTTACGAGCAGTACTTC.

The chain is built from TRBV7-8 and TRBJ2-5, with TRBD1 identical over 8 bases. The CDR3 runs 15 residues. Germline V CDR1 and CDR2: SGHVS, FQNEAQ. Trimming at V came to 5 bases and at J to 7 bases, leaving 12 bases not matched to a gene. The CDR3 coding sequence is TGTGCCAGCAGCCCCCAGGGGGCTCTCCTAGGGACCCAGTACTTC. This gives the protein CASSPQGALLGTQYF. Full variable domain (remainder filled in from reference TRBV7-8 and TRBJ2-5): GAGVSQSPRYKVAKRGQDVALRCDPISGHVSLFWYQQALGQGPEFLTYFQNEAQLDKSGLPSDRFFAERPEGSVSTLKIQRTQQEDSAVYLCASSPQGALLGTQYFGPGTRLLVL.

This clonotype was seen only a few times. The gene calls are TRBV5-1 and TRBJ2-1; 7 positions agree with TRBD1. Germline CDR1 SGHRS, CDR2 YFSETQ. The trim removed 7 bases at V and 9 bases at J, leaving 25 bases unmatched. The CDR3 totals 18 residues. This chain's CDR3 is CASSRGSNLSPYSVEQFF. The CDR3 nucleotides read TGCGCCAGCTCCAGGGGGTCAAACCTGAGCCCATACAGTGTTGAGCAGTTCTTC.

This clonotype is a singleton in its sample. This chain connects TRBV12-3 or TRBV12-4 to TRBJ2-5; D possibly corresponds to TRBD1 (5 bases). The CDR3 has 12 amino acids. The V gene lost 5 bases and the J gene lost 12 bases, with 16 bases spanning the gap. The CDR3 is CASSARTRPKYF. The CDR3 nucleotides read TGTGCCAGCAGTGCCCGGACAAGACCAAAGTACTTC.